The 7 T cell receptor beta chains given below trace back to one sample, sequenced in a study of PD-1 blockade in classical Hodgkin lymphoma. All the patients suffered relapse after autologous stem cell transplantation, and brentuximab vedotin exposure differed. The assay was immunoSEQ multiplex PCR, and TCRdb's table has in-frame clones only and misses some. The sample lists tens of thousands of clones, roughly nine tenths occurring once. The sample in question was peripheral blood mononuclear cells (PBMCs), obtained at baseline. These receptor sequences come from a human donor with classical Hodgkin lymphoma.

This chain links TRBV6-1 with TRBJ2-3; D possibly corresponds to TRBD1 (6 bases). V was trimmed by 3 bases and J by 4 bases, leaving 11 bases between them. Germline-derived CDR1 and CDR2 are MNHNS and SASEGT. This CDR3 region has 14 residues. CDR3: CASSDPGVSDTQYF. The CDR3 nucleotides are TGTGCCAGCAGTGACCCAGGGGTCTCAGATACGCAGTATTTT.

CDR3 DNA sequence: TGTGCCAGCAGCTCCCTGGGGGGTTCCGGGAACACCATATATTTT. Translating gives CASSSLGGSGNTIYF. V usage is TRBV7-9 and J usage is TRBJ1-3; D is possibly TRBD1 (5 bases). This CDR3 is 15 amino acids long. The germline gives CDR1 SEHNR, CDR2 FQNEAQ (reference sequence). Trimming pared 4 bases from V and 7 bases from J, leaving 17 bases between.

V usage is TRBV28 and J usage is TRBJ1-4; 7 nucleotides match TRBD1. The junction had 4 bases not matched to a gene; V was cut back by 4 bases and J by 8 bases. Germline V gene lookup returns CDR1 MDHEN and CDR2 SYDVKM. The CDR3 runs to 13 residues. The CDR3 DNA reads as TGTGCCAGCAGTTACAGGGGTAGGGAAAAACTGTTTTTT. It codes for CASSYRGREKLFF.

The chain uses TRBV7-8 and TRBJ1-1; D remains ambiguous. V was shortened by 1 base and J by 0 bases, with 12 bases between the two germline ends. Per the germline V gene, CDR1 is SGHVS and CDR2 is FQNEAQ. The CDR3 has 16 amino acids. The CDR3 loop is CASSLVDGRMNTEAFF. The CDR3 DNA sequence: TGTGCCAGCAGCTTAGTAGATGGACGGATGAACACTGAAGCTTTCTTT. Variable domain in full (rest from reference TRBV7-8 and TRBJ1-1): GAGVSQSPRYKVAKRGQDVALRCDPISGHVSLFWYQQALGQGPEFLTYFQNEAQLDKSGLPSDRFFAERPEGSVSTLKIQRTQQEDSAVYLCASSLVDGRMNTEAFFGQGTRLTVV.

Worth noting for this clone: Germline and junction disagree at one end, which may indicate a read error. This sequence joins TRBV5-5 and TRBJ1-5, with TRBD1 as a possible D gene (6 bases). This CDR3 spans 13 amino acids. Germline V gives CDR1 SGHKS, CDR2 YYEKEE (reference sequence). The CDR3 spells CASSPTGNPPQHF. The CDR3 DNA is TGTGCCAGCAGCCCCACAGGGAATCCGCCCCAGCATTTT.

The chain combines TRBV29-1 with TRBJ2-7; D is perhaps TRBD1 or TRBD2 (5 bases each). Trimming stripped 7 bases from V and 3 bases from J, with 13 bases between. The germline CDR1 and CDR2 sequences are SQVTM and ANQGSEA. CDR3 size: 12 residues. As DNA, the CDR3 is TGCAGCGCTCGGGACGGGTTCTACGAGCAGTACTTC. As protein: CSARDGFYEQYF.

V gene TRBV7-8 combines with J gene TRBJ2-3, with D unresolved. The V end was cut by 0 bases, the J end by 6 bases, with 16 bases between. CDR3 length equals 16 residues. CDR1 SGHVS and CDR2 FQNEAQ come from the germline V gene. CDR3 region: CASSLARGLASDTQYF. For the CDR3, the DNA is TGTGCCAGCAGCTTAGCTCGCGGTTTAGCTTCCGATACGCAGTATTTT.